This T cell receptor beta chain was obtained from a study of control samples from healthy donors and cancer patients. The CDR3 length is 13 residues. Trimming removed 4 bases from V and 3 bases from J, with 8 bases in between. The V gene's germline CDR1 is SGHRS and CDR2 YFSETQ. Libraries were prepared by immunoSEQ multiplex PCR; TCRdb keeps only in-frame clonotypes and omits some of them. The profile covers about 140,000 clones, with 70% to 90% appearing a single time and 8.5% to 9.5% taken by the ten largest. The chain has TRBV5-1 and TRBJ2-1; D gene ambiguous. This clonotype was sampled from a woman in her thirties in good health. The material sequenced was blood. CDR3 region: CASSNDHYNEQFF. The CDR3 bases are TGCGCCAGCAGCAACGACCACTACAATGAGCAGTTCTTC. The complete variable domain, with remaining parts taken from reference TRBV5-1 and TRBJ2-1, reads KAGVTQTPRYLIKTRGQQVTLSCSPISGHRSVSWYQQTPGQGLQFLFEYFSETQRNKGNFPGRFSGRQFSNSRSEMNVSTLELGDSALYLCASSNDHYNEQFFGPGTRLTVL.